This T cell receptor beta chain is drawn from a study of shared clonotypes between healthy human individuals. The overall study: A few men and a couple of women, aged 18 to 49, were donors.

Overall study results and limits: It was expected that sequencing depth would affect clonotype sharing among donors.

Genomic DNA belonging to each subset was distributed in equal measure over several immunoSEQ plates. Original data processing: ImmunoSEQ yielded junction-only sequences lacking quality scores, so filtering differed. The assay was immunoSEQ multiplex PCR, and TCRdb's table has in-frame clones only and misses some. V and J calls plus clone size are reproduced from that table; the DNA served to infer D and trimming. The top ten hold approximately 12% of the sample, which has fewer than 650,000 clones, around 80% seen once. As regards this clone: Antigen: not known.

The material sequenced was PBMCs. The sequence derives from a woman between 40 and 55 years old in good health. Some clones in this sample may be carry-over from other donors' samples.

This chain's CDR3 is CASSPGTKNNEQFF. The CDR3 DNA follows: TGCGCCAGCAGCCCCGGGACTAAGAACAATGAGCAGTTCTTC. The chain has TRBV5-1 and TRBJ2-1, with 7 bases identical to TRBD2. CDR3 length equals 14 residues. V lost 4 bases and J lost 5; bases outside the gene matches: 6. The germline V gene has CDR1 SGHRS and CDR2 YFSETQ.